This T cell receptor beta chain was retrieved from a study of lymphopenia after photon versus proton radiotherapy. Assay used: immunoSEQ multiplex PCR; TCRdb lists only in-frame clones, some missing. The table lists 68,000 or so clones, approximately 91% of them singletons. Germline CDR1 and CDR2: SGHNT and YYREEE (reference sequence). The trim removed 4 bases at V and 5 bases at J, leaving 6 bases unmatched. The CDR3 length is 14 residues. Regarding the study as a whole: Relative stability marked proton patients; photon patients lost diversity and naive cells.

Concerning this clone: Its antigen remains unidentified.

Sequenced here: peripheral blood, sampled from a patient treated with photon-based radiotherapy. The TCR originated in a woman aged 70-85 years with pancreatic cancer. The chain has TRBV5-4 and TRBJ2-5; 9 bases fit TRBD1. In nucleotides, the CDR3 is TGTGCCAGCAGCCGGACAGGGGAGAGGGAGACCCAGTACTTC. This encodes CASSRTGERETQYF.